A single sample is the source of the 18 T cell receptor beta chains below, sequenced in a study of blood T cell repertoires in COVID-19 (dated by TCRdb to 2018 to 2021). Library prep was done by the immunoSEQ multiplex PCR assay. What TCRdb holds here is the immuneACCESS table cut down to in-frame rearrangements. Part of the clones is not present; checked against another copy, under half of the missing clones reflect an unresolved V gene, and the others are unexplained. For this sample the table gives fewer than 250,000 clones, of which 80% to 90% were detected only once. The biggest ten clones account for 4.8% of the sample. Input material: PBMCs or T cells enriched from blood (not recorded which). The source is a woman aged 45 to 65 who had been exposed to COVID-19.

The sample holds a few counts of this clone. The chain couples TRBV5-1 to TRBJ2-3; TRBD2 agrees at 16 bases. Unmatched junction bases numbered 18, after V lost 4 bases and J lost 7 bases. This CDR3 spans 20 amino acids. Germline V gene lookup returns CDR1 SGHRS and CDR2 YFSETQ. The CDR3 loop is CASSPGLAGGTMALAYTQYF. The CDR3 DNA reads as TGCGCCAGCAGCCCGGGACTAGCGGGGGGGACGATGGCTTTGGCGTATACGCAGTATTTT.

The chain links TRBV27 to TRBJ2-3, with D tentatively TRBD1 (5 bases). Trimming stripped 0 bases from V and 9 bases from J, with 10 bases between. The germline V gene has CDR1 MNHEY and CDR2 SMNVEV (reference sequence). The CDR3 extends over 13 amino acids. The CDR3 protein is CASSLSGQGTQYF. The CDR3 bases are TGTGCCAGCAGTTTATCAGGGCAGGGCACGCAGTATTTT.

This CDR3 is CASSQGLFGFRRVDEQFF. CDR3 bases: TGCGCCAGCAGCCAGGGACTCTTCGGATTCCGGAGAGTCGATGAGCAGTTCTTC. This chain joins TRBV4-1 and TRBJ2-1, with TRBD2 as a possible D gene (6 bases). The ends were cut back, 3 bases at V and 8 bases at J, with 26 bases in the middle. This CDR3 contains 18 residues. Germline values: CDR1 MGHRA, CDR2 YSYEKL.

Only one count was recorded for this clone. The DNA of the CDR3 is TGCAGCGTTGGTCGGGTGTACAACACTGAAGCTTTCTTT. Residues: CSVGRVYNTEAFF. The genes are TRBV29-1 and TRBJ1-1; D is unresolved. The germline V and J ends were trimmed by 4 bases and 2 bases, with 11 bases remaining between them. The CDR3 runs to 13 residues. The germline V gene has CDR1 SQVTM and CDR2 ANQGSEA.

CDR3: CASSTGRLQPQHF. The CDR3 DNA is TGTGCCAGCAGTACAGGTCGGCTCCAGCCCCAGCATTTT. This sequence joins TRBV28 and TRBJ1-5; D possibly corresponds to TRBD1 (5 bases). Per germline, CDR1 MDHEN and CDR2 SYDVKM. The CDR3 covers 13 residues. V was shortened by 5 bases and J by 7 bases, with 12 bases between the two germline ends.

This chain uses TRBV7-2 with TRBJ1-5; D might be TRBD1 (5 bases). Germline CDR1 is SGHTA and CDR2 is FQGNSA. Trimming took off 5 bases at V and 3 bases at J, with 14 bases between the two ends. CDR3 length equals 15 residues. The CDR3 spells CASSRTGQLNQPQHF. The DNA for the CDR3 is TGTGCCAGCAGCCGTACCGGACAACTCAATCAGCCCCAGCATTTT. Full variable domain (remainder filled in from reference TRBV7-2 and TRBJ1-5): GAGVSQSPSNKVTEKGKDVELRCDPISGHTALYWYRQSLGQGLEFLIYFQGNSAPDKSGLPSDRFSAERTGGSVSTLTIQRTQQEDSAVYLCASSRTGQLNQPQHFGDGTRLSIL.

V gene TRBV2 combines with J gene TRBJ2-3, with TRBD1 identical over 7 bases. Germline trimming cut 6 bases from V and 4 bases from J; bases unmatched to any gene: 7. The CDR3 contains 14 residues. Germline V gene lookup returns CDR1 SNHLY and CDR2 FYNNEI. The CDR3 DNA reads TGTGCCAGCAGAGAGGGGGCGGTCCCAGATACGCAGTATTTT. Translated: CASREGAVPDTQYF.

CDR3 DNA sequence: TGCAGCGTTGACTACGGGAACACCGGGGAGCTGTTTTTT. It codes for CSVDYGNTGELFF. This chain links TRBV29-1 with TRBJ2-2; no definite D call. Deletions cut 3 bases from V and 1 base from J, with 6 bases between. CDR1 and CDR2 from the germline V gene are SQVTM and ANQGSEA. This CDR3 is built from 13 residues.

This chain connects TRBV5-1 to TRBJ2-7; no clear D. Per germline, CDR1 SGHRS and CDR2 YFSETQ. V was cut by 0 bases and J by 3 bases, with 13 bases left in between. The CDR3 loop spans 15 amino acids. The CDR3, as DNA: TGCGCCAGCAGCTTGGGACCGAGCGAGTACTACGAGCAGTACTTC. It specifies CASSLGPSEYYEQYF.

This clone appeared a single time. The gene calls are TRBV9 and TRBJ2-5, with 8 bases aligning to TRBD1. CDR3 length equals 14 residues. V gave up 0 bases and J gave up 5 bases; unmatched junction bases: 3. Germline V gene sequence: CDR1 SGDLS, CDR2 YYNGEE. The CDR3 DNA reads as TGTGCCAGCAGCGTAGCTGGACAGGGCGAGACCCAGTACTTC. It specifies CASSVAGQGETQYF.

V is TRBV6-5 and J is TRBJ1-4; D gene ambiguous. V was shortened by 5 bases and J by 7 bases, with 17 bases between the two germline ends. This CDR3 spans 15 amino acids. CDR1 is MNHEY, CDR2 SVGAGI, per germline. The CDR3 spells CASSPSPSRGEKLFF. In nucleotides, the CDR3 is TGTGCCAGCAGTCCAAGTCCTTCTCGGGGTGAAAAACTGTTTTTT.

This clone appeared a few times. The CDR3 nucleotides are TGCGCCAGCAGCTTGATTAGACAGGGGGCGAGAAACACTGAAGCTTTCTTT. Its protein is CASSLIRQGARNTEAFF. The genes are TRBV5-1 and TRBJ1-1; the match to TRBD1 covers 10 bases. CDR3 size: 17 residues. Germline CDR1 reads SGHRS; CDR2 reads YFSETQ. The ends lost 1 base at V and 2 bases at J; junction bases unmatched: 8.

V and J are TRBV28 and TRBJ2-1; D may be TRBD1 (6 bases). The CDR3 spans 16 residues. V was shortened by 5 bases and J by 1 base, with 15 bases between the two germline ends. CDR1 is MDHEN, CDR2 SYDVKM, per germline. For the CDR3, the DNA is TGTGCCAGCAGTCCCAGGGGCGCAAATTCCTACAATGAGCAGTTCTTC. Translated, it gives CASSPRGANSYNEQFF.

The rearrangement uses TRBV5-1 and TRBJ1-1; no clear D. The CDR3 totals 14 residues. Germline lookup yields CDR1 SGHRS and CDR2 YFSETQ. V lost 0 bases and J lost 5, with 11 bases in between. CDR3: CASSLEVRSTEAFF. CDR3 nucleotides: TGCGCCAGCAGCTTGGAGGTTCGGAGTACTGAAGCTTTCTTT.

The chain recombines TRBV4-1 with TRBJ2-1; D possibly corresponds to TRBD1 (6 bases). CDR3 size: 13 residues. Germline V gene data show CDR1 as MGHRA and CDR2 as YSYEKL. Trimming took 3 bases from V and 6 from J, leaving 9 bases between them. CDR3 region: CASSQPGVNEQFF. CDR3 coding DNA: TGCGCCAGCAGCCAGCCAGGGGTCAATGAGCAGTTCTTC.

This sequence joins TRBV5-1 and TRBJ1-4; a possible D gene is TRBD1 (5 bases). Trimming took off 0 bases at V and 6 bases at J, with 9 bases between the two ends. This CDR3 has 14 residues. Germline V gene data show CDR1 as SGHRS and CDR2 as YFSETQ. CDR3 loop: CASSLAGSDEKLFF. In DNA form, the CDR3 reads TGCGCCAGCAGCTTGGCAGGGTCAGATGAAAAACTGTTTTTT.

This chain links TRBV19 with TRBJ1-3; no clear D gene. The CDR3 consists of 17 residues. Between the trimmed V and J ends, which lost 2 bases and 2 bases, there was a span of 16 bases. Germline CDR1 LNHDA, CDR2 SQIVND (reference sequence). The CDR3: CASSITRRAFPGNTIYF. CDR3 bases: TGTGCCAGTAGTATAACAAGGCGGGCTTTCCCTGGAAACACCATATATTTT.

V is TRBV11-2 and J is TRBJ2-1; 11 bases are a match to TRBD1. The CDR3 is 17 residues long. The V gene's germline CDR1 is SGHAT and CDR2 FQNNGV. The junction had 10 bases not matched to a gene; V was cut back by 6 bases and J by 3 bases. CDR3 DNA sequence: TGTGCCAGCAGTCCTAGAGGACAGGGGGCGAGCTACAATGAGCAGTTCTTC. Amino acids: CASSPRGQGASYNEQFF.